Listed below are T cell receptor beta chains from one sample, sequenced in a study of CD8+CD57+ T cells in acquired aplastic anemia. TCRdb re-called the reads through MiXCR, storing one row per CDR3 protein. The sample has some 70,000 distinct CDR3 sequences, 54% seen once. Sequenced material: sorted CD4+, CD8+, or CD8+CD57+ T cells (not recorded which) from PBMCs. These TCRs come from a human donor in good health, serving as a control. Each CDR3 is given with its conserved first and last residue. D genes are given only for firm matches. Clone sizes are given selectively: once, few, many, or a class where the clone is expanded.

clone_size: NA
d_call: TRBD1
cdr3_length: 15
j_call: TRBJ2-2
v_call: TRBV7-2
cdr3_nt: TGTGCCAGCAGCCCTGTGGGACAGTCCACCGGGGAGCTGTTTTTT
cdr3_aa: CASSPVGQSTGELFF

clone_size: NA
d_call: NA
cdr3_length: 15
j_call: TRBJ2-5
v_call: TRBV2
cdr3_nt: TGTGCCAGCGTACCCCGTGCGGGATCCCAAGAGACCCAGTACTTC
cdr3_aa: CASVPRAGSQETQYF

clone_size: NA
d_call: NA
cdr3_length: 16
j_call: TRBJ2-5
v_call: TRBV5-8
cdr3_nt: TGTGCCAGCAGCTTACCCGGAGCGAGGTCTCAGTATGAGCAGTACTTC
cdr3_aa: CASSLPGARSQYEQYF

clone_size: many
d_call: NA
cdr3_length: 17
j_call: TRBJ2-7
v_call: TRBV10-3
cdr3_nt: TGTGCCATCAGTGAGTCGAATACCAGGAGTTCGGACTACGAGCAGTACTTC
cdr3_aa: CAISESNTRSSDYEQYF

clone_size: once
d_call: TRBD1
cdr3_length: 15
j_call: TRBJ2-7
v_call: TRBV10-1
cdr3_nt: TGCGCCAGCAGTCGGGTGCGGACAGGGCTCGGCGAGCAGTACTTC
cdr3_aa: CASSRVRTGLGEQYF

clone_size: NA
d_call: TRBD1
cdr3_length: 12
j_call: TRBJ2-7
v_call: TRBV15
cdr3_nt: TGTGCCACCAGCAGGCAGGGGGACGAGCAGTACTTC
cdr3_aa: CATSRQGDEQYF

clone_size: NA
d_call: NA
cdr3_length: 13
j_call: TRBJ2-5
v_call: TRBV9
cdr3_nt: TGTGCCAGCAGCGTAGGGCCAAGGGAGACCCAGTACTTC
cdr3_aa: CASSVGPRETQYF

clone_size: NA
d_call: NA
cdr3_length: 13
j_call: TRBJ1-1
v_call: TRBV10-1
cdr3_nt: TGCGCCAGCAGTGAGTCTGGCCCCCGCGAAGCTTTCTTT
cdr3_aa: CASSESGPREAFF

clone_size: NA
d_call: NA
cdr3_length: 12
j_call: TRBJ1-2
v_call: TRBV20-1
cdr3_nt: TGCAGTGCTAGAGTTAGGGATTATGGCTACACCTTC
cdr3_aa: CSARVRDYGYTF

clone_size: many
d_call: NA
cdr3_length: 16
j_call: TRBJ2-2
v_call: TRBV19
cdr3_nt: TGTGCCAGTAGTCTAACGTTGGGTCAGAGCACCGGGGAGCTGTTTTTT
cdr3_aa: CASSLTLGQSTGELFF

clone_size: NA
d_call: NA
cdr3_length: 13
j_call: TRBJ1-2
v_call: TRBV6-1
cdr3_nt: TGCGCCAGCAGTGAAGTCGAAAGGTTTGGCTGCACCTTC
cdr3_aa: CASSEVERFGCTF

clone_size: medium-sized
d_call: NA
cdr3_length: 12
j_call: TRBJ1-5
v_call: TRBV10-1
cdr3_nt: TGCGCCAGCAGTGAGAGCGGTCAGCCCCAGCATTTT
cdr3_aa: CASSESGQPQHF

clone_size: many
d_call: TRBD1
cdr3_length: 15
j_call: TRBJ2-7
v_call: TRBV20-1
cdr3_nt: TGCAGTGCCCTAGGGACAGGGGGCGGCTTAGACGAGCAGTACTTC
cdr3_aa: CSALGTGGGLDEQYF

clone_size: NA
d_call: NA
cdr3_length: 11
j_call: TRBJ2-7
v_call: TRBV29-1
cdr3_nt: TGCAGCGCCCGCTGGGGGTACGAGCAGTACTTC
cdr3_aa: CSARWGYEQYF

clone_size: few
d_call: NA
cdr3_length: 15
j_call: TRBJ1-6
v_call: TRBV7-3
cdr3_nt: TGTGCCAGCAGTCCGGGGCGGGGATCAGGCTCACCCCTCCACTTT
cdr3_aa: CASSPGRGSGSPLHF

clone_size: NA
d_call: NA
cdr3_length: 14
j_call: TRBJ1-5
v_call: TRBV20-1
cdr3_nt: TGCAGTGTGTGGGTTGAGGCTAGCAATCAGCTCCAGCATTTT
cdr3_aa: CSVWVEASNQLQHF

clone_size: NA
d_call: TRBD2
cdr3_length: 16
j_call: TRBJ2-3
v_call: TRBV19
cdr3_nt: TGTGCCAGTAGTAGTAGCGGGGGGACATGGGCAGATACGCAGTATTTT
cdr3_aa: CASSSSGGTWADTQYF

clone_size: many
d_call: NA
cdr3_length: 17
j_call: TRBJ2-2
v_call: TRBV7-9
cdr3_nt: TGTGCCAGCAGCCACCTGAACTGGGAAGTGAACACCGGGGAGCTGTTTTTT
cdr3_aa: CASSHLNWEVNTGELFF

clone_size: many
d_call: NA
cdr3_length: 13
j_call: TRBJ2-7
v_call: TRBV18
cdr3_nt: TGTGCCAGCTCACCACCGGACTTATACGAGCAGTACTTC
cdr3_aa: CASSPPDLYEQYF

clone_size: NA
d_call: TRBD1
cdr3_length: 14
j_call: TRBJ1-6
v_call: TRBV15
cdr3_nt: TGTGCCACCAGCAGAAAGGACAGGGCTTCACCCCTCCACTTT
cdr3_aa: CATSRKDRASPLHF

clone_size: NA
d_call: NA
cdr3_length: 11
j_call: TRBJ1-2
v_call: TRBV24-1
cdr3_nt: TGTGCCACCTCGGACACCTATGGCTACACCTTC
cdr3_aa: CATSDTYGYTF

clone_size: NA
d_call: NA
cdr3_length: 10
j_call: TRBJ2-2
v_call: TRBV2
cdr3_nt: TGTGCCAGCAGTGAAGGGGAGCTGTTTTTT
cdr3_aa: CASSEGELFF

clone_size: once
d_call: NA
cdr3_length: 12
j_call: TRBJ1-1
v_call: TRBV24-1
cdr3_nt: TGTGCCACCAGTGATCCCGGACAGAAAGCTTTCTTT
cdr3_aa: CATSDPGQKAFF

clone_size: NA
d_call: NA
cdr3_length: 13
j_call: TRBJ1-3
v_call: TRBV2
cdr3_nt: TGTGCCAGCAGTGGGGTTCATGGAAACACCATATATTTT
cdr3_aa: CASSGVHGNTIYF

clone_size: many
d_call: NA
cdr3_length: 16
j_call: TRBJ1-2
v_call: TRBV7-6
cdr3_nt: TGTGCCAGCAGCTTAGGGCGGGGTGATTTAGTTTATGGCTACACCTTC
cdr3_aa: CASSLGRGDLVYGYTF

clone_size: many
d_call: NA
cdr3_length: 17
j_call: TRBJ2-7
v_call: TRBV6-1
cdr3_nt: TGTGCCAGCAGTGAAGGCGGAATTGGGGGATGGGTCGACGAGCAGTACTTC
cdr3_aa: CASSEGGIGGWVDEQYF

clone_size: NA
d_call: NA
cdr3_length: 18
j_call: TRBJ1-1
v_call: TRBV6-5
cdr3_nt: TGTGCCAGCAGTTATCTCTATCCCCTAAATCCGATGAACACTGAAGCTTTCTTT
cdr3_aa: CASSYLYPLNPMNTEAFF

clone_size: NA
d_call: NA
cdr3_length: 15
j_call: TRBJ2-1
v_call: TRBV25-1
cdr3_nt: TGTGCCAGCAGTGATCCCGGAGGCTCCTACAATGAGCAGTTCTTC
cdr3_aa: CASSDPGGSYNEQFF

clone_size: many
d_call: NA
cdr3_length: 15
j_call: TRBJ1-5
v_call: TRBV13
cdr3_nt: TGTGCCAGCAGCCGAACCAGGGATGGCAATCAGCCCCAGCATTTT
cdr3_aa: CASSRTRDGNQPQHF

clone_size: many
d_call: NA
cdr3_length: 16
j_call: TRBJ2-3
v_call: TRBV13
cdr3_nt: TGTGCCAGCAGCTATACCGGGACCGGGCAGGCAGATACGCAGTATTTT
cdr3_aa: CASSYTGTGQADTQYF

clone_size: many
d_call: TRBD1
cdr3_length: 15
j_call: TRBJ2-2
v_call: TRBV20-1
cdr3_nt: TGCAGTGCTACCTCCGGGACAGGAGACTCCGGGGAGCTGTTTTTT
cdr3_aa: CSATSGTGDSGELFF